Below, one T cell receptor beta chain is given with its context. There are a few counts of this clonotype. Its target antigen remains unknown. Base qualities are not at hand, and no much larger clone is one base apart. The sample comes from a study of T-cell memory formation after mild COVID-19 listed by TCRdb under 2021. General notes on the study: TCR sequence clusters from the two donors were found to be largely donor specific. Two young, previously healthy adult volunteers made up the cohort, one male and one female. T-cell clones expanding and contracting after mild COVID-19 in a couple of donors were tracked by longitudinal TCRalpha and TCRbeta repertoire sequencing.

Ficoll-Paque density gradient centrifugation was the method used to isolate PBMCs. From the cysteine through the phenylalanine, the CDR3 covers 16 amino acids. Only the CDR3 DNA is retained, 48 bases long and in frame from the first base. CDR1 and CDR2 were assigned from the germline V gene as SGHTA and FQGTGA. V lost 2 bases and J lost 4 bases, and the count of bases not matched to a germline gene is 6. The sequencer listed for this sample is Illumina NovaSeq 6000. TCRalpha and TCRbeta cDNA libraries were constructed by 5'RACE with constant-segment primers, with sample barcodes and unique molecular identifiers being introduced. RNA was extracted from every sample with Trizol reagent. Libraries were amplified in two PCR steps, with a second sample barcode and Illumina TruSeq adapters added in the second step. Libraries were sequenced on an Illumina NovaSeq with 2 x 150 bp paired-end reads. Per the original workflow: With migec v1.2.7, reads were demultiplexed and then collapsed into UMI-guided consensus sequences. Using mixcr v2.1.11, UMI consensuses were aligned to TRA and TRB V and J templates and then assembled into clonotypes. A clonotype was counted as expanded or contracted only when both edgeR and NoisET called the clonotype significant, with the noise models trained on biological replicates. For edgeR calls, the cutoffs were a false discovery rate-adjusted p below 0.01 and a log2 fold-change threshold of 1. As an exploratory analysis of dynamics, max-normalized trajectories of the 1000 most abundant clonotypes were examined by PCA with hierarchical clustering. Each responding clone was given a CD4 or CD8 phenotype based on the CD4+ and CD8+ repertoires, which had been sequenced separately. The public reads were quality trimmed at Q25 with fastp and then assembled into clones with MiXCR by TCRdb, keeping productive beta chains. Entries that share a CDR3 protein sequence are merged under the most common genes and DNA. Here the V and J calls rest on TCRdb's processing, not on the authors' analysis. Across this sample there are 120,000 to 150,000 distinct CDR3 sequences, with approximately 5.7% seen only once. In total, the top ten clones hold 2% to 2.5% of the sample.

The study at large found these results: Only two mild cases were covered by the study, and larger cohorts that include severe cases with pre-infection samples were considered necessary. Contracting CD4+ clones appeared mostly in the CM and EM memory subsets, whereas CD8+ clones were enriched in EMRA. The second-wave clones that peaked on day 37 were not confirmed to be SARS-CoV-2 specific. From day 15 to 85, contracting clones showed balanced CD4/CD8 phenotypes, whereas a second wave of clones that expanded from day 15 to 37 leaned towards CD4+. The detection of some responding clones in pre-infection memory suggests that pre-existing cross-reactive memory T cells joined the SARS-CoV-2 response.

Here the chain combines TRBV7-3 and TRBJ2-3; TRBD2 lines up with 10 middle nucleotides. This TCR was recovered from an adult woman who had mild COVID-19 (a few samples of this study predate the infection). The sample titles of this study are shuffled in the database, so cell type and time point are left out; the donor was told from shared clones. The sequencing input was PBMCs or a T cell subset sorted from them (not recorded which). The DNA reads TGTGCCAGCAGCTTATTAGCGGGAGGAGGCGCAGATACGCAGTATTTT. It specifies CASSLLAGGGADTQYF.